This record looks at one T cell receptor (beta chain) sequence and its context. Its specificity is not known. This entry is derived from a study of OX40 agonist ivuxolimab in advanced cancers. Across the study: Hepatocellular carcinoma, melanoma, renal cell or head and neck cancer was diagnosed in the dose-escalation patients. Notes on the study in general: The average count of expanded clones was higher among CD8+ T cells than among CD4+. Individuals who were partial responders at 0.1-3.0 mg/kg had clonal expansion that ranked among the lowest.

Sequencing used immunoSEQ multiplex PCR; TCRdb keeps in-frame clones, though not all of them. The sample gives 55,000 to 65,000 clones, 85% of which show up once; 4% is in the top ten. The CDR3 spans 15 residues. The V and J ends lost 5 bases and 8 bases, in that order; junction bases with no gene match: 10. The germline CDR1 and CDR2 sequences are MNHEY and SVGAGI. The receptor was isolated from an adult with an advanced solid tumor such as melanoma, head and neck, liver or kidney cancer. The chain links TRBV6-5 to TRBJ1-4; 8 positions match TRBD1. The material sequenced was CD4+ or CD8+ T cells sorted from blood, taken in a trial of the OX40 agonist ivuxolimab. This CDR3 reads CASSPAGTGGEKLFF. For the CDR3, the DNA is TGTGCCAGCAGTCCTGCCGGGACAGGAGGCGAAAAACTGTTTTTT.